This record looks at one TCR beta chain sequence and its context. Antigen specificity is unknown. The V gene lost 5 bases and the J gene lost 0 bases, with 11 bases spanning the gap. This CDR3 has 15 residues. CDR1 is ENHRY and CDR2 is SYGVKD in the germline V gene. This entry is derived from a study of T cells in Graves' hyperthyroidism and ophthalmopathy. A patient was excluded if there was uncontrolled infection, other autoimmune disease, pregnancy or lactation. Study-wide results and limits: Model output signaled ophthalmopathy a median approximately 6 months ahead of onset. Among thyroid clonotypes expanded above 0.001, most also appeared in blood.

It was RNA transcripts that yielded the amplified TCR beta CDR3 regions. During a first-round RT-PCR of the TCR CDR3, the HTBI primer set was used. From the multiplex PCR reads, TCRdb called clonotypes with MiXCR, one entry per CDR3 protein. This table has 500,000 to 650,000 distinct CDR3 sequences, roughly 45% appearing once. What was sequenced was peripheral blood or thyroid tissue (not recorded which). V gene TRBV10-3 combines with J gene TRBJ1-5; tentatively, D is TRBD1 (6 bases). The clonotype originates from an adult woman with Graves' disease, either hyperthyroidism or ophthalmopathy (not recorded which). The CDR3: CAISSGANSNQPQHF. In nucleotides, the CDR3 is TGTGCCATCAGTTCAGGGGCCAATAGCAATCAGCCCCAGCATTTT.